This T cell receptor (beta chain) was retrieved from a study of cytomegalovirus exposure and HLA in healthy donors. The CDR3 covers 14 residues. V was clipped by 5 bases and J by 5 bases; unmatched bases: 4. Germline CDR1 LGHNA, CDR2 YNFKEQ. The PCR was carried out with 60 Vbeta primers and 13 Jbeta primers. Assay: immunoSEQ multiplex PCR; the TCRdb copy retains only in-frame clones and omits some. There are under 130,000 clones in the sample; roughly three fifths occur only once, and over 3.5% lies in the top ten. The sequence was obtained from a man younger than 45 in good health and CMV-seropositive. The chain carries TRBV4-2 and TRBJ2-2; 8 bases match TRBD1. The sequenced material came from PBMCs. CDR3 sequence (DNA): TGTGCCAGCAGCAAGACAGGGGCAACCGGGGAGCTGTTTTTT. Protein sequence: CASSKTGATGELFF.